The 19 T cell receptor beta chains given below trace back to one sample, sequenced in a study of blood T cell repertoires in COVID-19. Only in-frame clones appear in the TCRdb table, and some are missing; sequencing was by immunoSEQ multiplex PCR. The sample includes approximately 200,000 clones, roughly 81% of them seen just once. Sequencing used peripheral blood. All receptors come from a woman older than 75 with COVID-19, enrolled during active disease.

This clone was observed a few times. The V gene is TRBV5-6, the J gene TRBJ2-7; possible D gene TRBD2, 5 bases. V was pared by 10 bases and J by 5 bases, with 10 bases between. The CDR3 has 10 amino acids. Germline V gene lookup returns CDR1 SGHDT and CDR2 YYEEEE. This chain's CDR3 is CASPADEQYF. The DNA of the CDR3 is TGTGCCTCCCCAGCGGACGAGCAGTACTTC.

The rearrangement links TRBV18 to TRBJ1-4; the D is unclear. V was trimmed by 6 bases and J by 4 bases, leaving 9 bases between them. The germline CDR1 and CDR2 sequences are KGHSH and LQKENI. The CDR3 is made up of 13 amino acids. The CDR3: CASSEYHNEKLFF. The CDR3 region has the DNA TGTGCCAGCTCGGAGTACCATAATGAAAAACTGTTTTTT.

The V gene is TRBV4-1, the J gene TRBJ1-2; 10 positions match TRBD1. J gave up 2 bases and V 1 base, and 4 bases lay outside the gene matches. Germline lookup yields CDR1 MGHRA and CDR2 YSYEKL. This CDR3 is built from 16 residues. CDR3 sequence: CASSQVPGQGNYGYTF. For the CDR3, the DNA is TGCGCCAGCAGCCAAGTACCGGGACAGGGGAACTATGGCTACACCTTC.

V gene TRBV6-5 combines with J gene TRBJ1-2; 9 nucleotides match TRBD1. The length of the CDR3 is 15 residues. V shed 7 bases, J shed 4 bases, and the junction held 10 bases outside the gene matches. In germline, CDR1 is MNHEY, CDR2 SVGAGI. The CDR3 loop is CASTQGQGSGYGYTF. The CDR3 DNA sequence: TGTGCCAGCACCCAGGGACAGGGAAGTGGCTATGGCTACACCTTC.

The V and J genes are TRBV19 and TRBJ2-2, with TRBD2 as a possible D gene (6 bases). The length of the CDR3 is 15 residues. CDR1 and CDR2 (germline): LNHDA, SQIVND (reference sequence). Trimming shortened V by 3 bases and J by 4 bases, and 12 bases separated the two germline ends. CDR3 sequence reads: CASSMVLASTGELFF. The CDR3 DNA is TGTGCCAGTAGTATGGTACTAGCAAGCACCGGGGAGCTGTTTTTT.

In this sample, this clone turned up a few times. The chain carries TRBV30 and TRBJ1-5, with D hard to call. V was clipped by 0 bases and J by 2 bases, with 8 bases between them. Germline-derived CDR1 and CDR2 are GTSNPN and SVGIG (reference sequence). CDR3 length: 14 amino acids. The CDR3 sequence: CAWSVESGNQPQHF. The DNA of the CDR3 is TGTGCCTGGAGTGTAGAGTCCGGCAATCAGCCCCAGCATTTT.

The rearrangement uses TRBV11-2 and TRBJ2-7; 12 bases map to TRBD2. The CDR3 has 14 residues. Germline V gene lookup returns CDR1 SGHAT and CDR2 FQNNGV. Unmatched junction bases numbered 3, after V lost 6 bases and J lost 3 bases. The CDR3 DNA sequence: TGTGCCAGCAGTCTAGCGGGGGGGGACTACGAGCAGTACTTC. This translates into CASSLAGGDYEQYF.

Here the CDR3 DNA reads TGTGCCAGCAGCCAAGGACAGGGAGGCTATGGCTACACCTTC. Amino acid sequence: CASSQGQGGYGYTF. The chain employs TRBV5-4 and TRBJ1-2, with 8 positions matching TRBD1. CDR1 SGHNT and CDR2 YYREEE come from the germline V gene (reference sequence). J lost 4 bases, V lost 4 bases, and 6 bases had no gene match. CDR3 length: 14 residues.

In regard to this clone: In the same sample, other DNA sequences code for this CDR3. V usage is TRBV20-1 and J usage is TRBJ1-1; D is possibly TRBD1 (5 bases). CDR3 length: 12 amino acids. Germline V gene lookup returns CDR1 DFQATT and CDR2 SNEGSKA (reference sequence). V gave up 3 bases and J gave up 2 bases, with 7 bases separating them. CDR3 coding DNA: TGCAGTGCTAGTAGGGGCAACACTGAAGCTTTCTTT. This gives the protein CSASRGNTEAFF.

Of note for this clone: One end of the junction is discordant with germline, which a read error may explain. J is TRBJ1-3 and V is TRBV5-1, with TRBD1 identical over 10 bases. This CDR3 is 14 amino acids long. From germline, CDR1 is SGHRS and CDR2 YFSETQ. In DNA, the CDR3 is TGCGCCAGCAGATTGGGACAGGGGGGAAACACCATATATTTT. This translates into CASRLGQGGNTIYF.

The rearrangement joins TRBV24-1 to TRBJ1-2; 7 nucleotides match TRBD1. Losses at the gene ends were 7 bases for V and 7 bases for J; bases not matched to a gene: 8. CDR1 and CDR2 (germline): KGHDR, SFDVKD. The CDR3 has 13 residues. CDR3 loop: CATSLTGSSGYTF. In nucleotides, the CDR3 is TGTGCCACCAGCTTGACAGGGTCCTCTGGCTACACCTTC.

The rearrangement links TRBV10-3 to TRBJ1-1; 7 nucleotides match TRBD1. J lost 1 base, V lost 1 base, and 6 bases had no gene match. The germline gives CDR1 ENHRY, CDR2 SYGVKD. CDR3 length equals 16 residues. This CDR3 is CAISEFWDSWNTEAFF. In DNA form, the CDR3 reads TGTGCCATCAGTGAGTTCTGGGACAGTTGGAACACTGAAGCTTTCTTT.

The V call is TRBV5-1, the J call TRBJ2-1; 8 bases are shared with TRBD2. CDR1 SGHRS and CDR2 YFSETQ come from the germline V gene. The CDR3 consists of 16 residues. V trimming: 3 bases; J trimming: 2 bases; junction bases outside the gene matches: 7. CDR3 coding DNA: TGCGCCAGCAGCTCCCTCATCGGGGGGGCCTACAATGAGCAGTTCTTC. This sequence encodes CASSSLIGGAYNEQFF.

As DNA, the CDR3 is TGTGCCAGCAGCTTGGCGGGCTCCAGGGGTTGGAGAAATTCACCCCTCCACTTT. It encodes CASSLAGSRGWRNSPLHF. J is TRBJ1-6 and V is TRBV5-4; the D gene is possibly TRBD1 (6 bases). The CDR3 is 18 amino acids. CDR1 SGHNT and CDR2 YYREEE come from the germline V gene (reference sequence). V gave up 0 bases and J gave up 7 bases, with 20 bases separating them.

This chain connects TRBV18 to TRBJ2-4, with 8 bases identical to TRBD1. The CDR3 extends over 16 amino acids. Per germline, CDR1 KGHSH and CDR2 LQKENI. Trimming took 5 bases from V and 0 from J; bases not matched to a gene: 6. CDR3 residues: CASSVTGGLAKNIQYF. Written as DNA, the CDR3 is TGTGCCAGCTCAGTCACAGGGGGACTAGCCAAAAACATTCAGTACTTC. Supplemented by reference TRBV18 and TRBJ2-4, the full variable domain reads NAGVMQNPRHLVRRRGQEARLRCSPMKGHSHVYWYRQLPEEGLKFMVYLQKENIIDESGMPKERFSAEFPKEGPSILRIQQVVRGDSAAYFCASSVTGGLAKNIQYFGAGTRLSVL.

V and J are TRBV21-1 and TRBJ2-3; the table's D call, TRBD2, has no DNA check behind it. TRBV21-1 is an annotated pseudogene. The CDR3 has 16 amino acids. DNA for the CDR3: TGTGCCAGCAGCAAACCGACTAGCGCCCTTGGAGATACGCAGTATTTT. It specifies CASSKPTSALGDTQYF.

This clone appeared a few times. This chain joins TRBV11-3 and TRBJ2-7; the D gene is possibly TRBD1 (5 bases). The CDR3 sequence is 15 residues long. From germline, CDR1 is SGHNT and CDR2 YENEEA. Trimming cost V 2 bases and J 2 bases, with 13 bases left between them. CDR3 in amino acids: CASSLRLDIPYEQYF. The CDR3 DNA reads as TGTGCCAGCAGCTTAAGGCTGGACATACCCTACGAGCAGTACTTC.

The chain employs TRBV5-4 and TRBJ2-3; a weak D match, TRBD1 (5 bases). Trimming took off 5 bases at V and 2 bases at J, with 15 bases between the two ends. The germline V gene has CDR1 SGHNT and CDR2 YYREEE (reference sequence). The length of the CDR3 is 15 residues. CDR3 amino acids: CASRQAPLNTDTQYF. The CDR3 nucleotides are TGTGCCAGCAGACAGGCCCCCTTGAACACAGATACGCAGTATTTT.

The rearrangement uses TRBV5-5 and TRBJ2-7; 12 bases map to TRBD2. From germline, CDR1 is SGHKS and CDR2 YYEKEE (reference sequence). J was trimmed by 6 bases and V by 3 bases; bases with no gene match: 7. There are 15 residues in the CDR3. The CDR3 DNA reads TGTGCCAGCAGCTGGGGGGGGACTAGCGGGCGCGAGCAGTACTTC. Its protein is CASSWGGTSGREQYF.